These 15 T cell receptor beta chains were sequenced from one sample in a study of blood T cell repertoires in COVID-19. Only in-frame clones appear in the TCRdb table, and some are missing; sequencing was by immunoSEQ multiplex PCR. This table has 200,000 or so clones, roughly 85% appearing once. Sequencing input: peripheral blood. The receptors derive from a man in his sixties with acute or convalescent COVID-19.

Only one count was recorded for this clone. J is TRBJ1-3 and V is TRBV5-4; a possible D gene is TRBD1 (5 bases). Germline V lookup: CDR1 SGHNT, CDR2 YYREEE (reference sequence). V was clipped by 4 bases and J by 5 bases, with 13 bases between them. The CDR3 is made up of 14 amino acids. For the CDR3, the DNA is TGTGCCAGCAGCCCCGGAGGGGTACGAAACACCATATATTTT. This translates into CASSPGGVRNTIYF.

The chain combines TRBV9 with TRBJ1-6; no reliable D call. Germline CDR1 SGDLS, CDR2 YYNGEE. This CDR3 spans 14 amino acids. V was cut by 3 bases and J by 8 bases, with 12 bases left in between. CDR3 coding DNA: TGTGCCAGCAGCGCTTCCTTTTCGGATTCACCCCTCCACTTT. Translation: CASSASFSDSPLHF.

This chain connects TRBV5-6 to TRBJ1-2; TRBD1 matches 8 bases. CDR1 and CDR2 (germline): SGHDT, YYEEEE. The CDR3 consists of 14 residues. Trimming removed 4 bases from V and 4 bases from J; junction bases left unmatched: 6. CDR3 nucleotides: TGTGCCAGCAGCCTGACAGGGGCGGCCTATGGCTACACCTTC. Amino acid sequence: CASSLTGAAYGYTF.

This chain connects TRBV2 to TRBJ2-1, with 11 bases identical to TRBD2. The CDR3 contains 15 residues. Germline trimming cut 4 bases from V and 6 bases from J; bases unmatched to any gene: 5. Germline CDR1 is SNHLY and CDR2 is FYNNEI. CDR3 in amino acids: CASSVTSGISNEQFF. Here the CDR3 DNA reads TGTGCCAGCAGTGTGACTAGCGGGATAAGCAATGAGCAGTTCTTC.

The chain uses TRBV28 and TRBJ2-7; D remains ambiguous. The ends were cut back, 4 bases at V and 2 bases at J, with 18 bases in the middle. The CDR3 sequence is 16 residues long. In germline, CDR1 is MDHEN, CDR2 SYDVKM. The DNA for the CDR3 is TGTGCCAGCAGTTCAACGTTCTCAAAACCAGCCTACGAGCAGTACTTC. Amino acids: CASSSTFSKPAYEQYF.

The chain uses TRBV3-1 (or the pseudogene TRBV3-2) and TRBJ2-6; D unclear. V was pared by 3 bases and J by 2 bases, with 8 bases between. CDR1 LGHDT and CDR2 YNNKEL come from the germline V gene (reference sequence). The CDR3 runs 15 residues. The CDR3 region is CASSHLSAGANVLTF. As DNA, the CDR3 is TGTGCCAGCAGCCACTTATCGGCTGGGGCCAACGTCCTGACTTTC.

The J gene is TRBJ2-6, the V gene TRBV28; no clear D gene. The CDR3 runs 13 residues. Germline V gives CDR1 MDHEN, CDR2 SYDVKM. V was shortened by 6 bases and J by 1 base, with 4 bases between the two germline ends. The CDR3 spells CASRRSGANVLTF. CDR3 coding DNA: TGTGCCAGCAGGCGGTCTGGGGCCAACGTCCTGACTTTC.

The chain links TRBV2 to TRBJ1-1; TRBD1 aligns across 10 bases. Germline V gives CDR1 SNHLY, CDR2 FYNNEI. Trimming removed 4 bases from V and 1 base from J; junction bases left unmatched: 6. This CDR3 has 16 amino acids. The CDR3, as DNA: TGTGCCAGCAGTGCGCCGGGACAGGGGAGGAACACTGAAGCTTTCTTT. Encoded protein: CASSAPGQGRNTEAFF.

This chain joins TRBV7-3 and TRBJ1-5, with D perhaps matching TRBD1 (5 bases). This CDR3 contains 15 residues. Between the trimmed V and J ends, which lost 6 bases and 6 bases, there was a span of 18 bases. Germline V gene data show CDR1 as SGHTA and CDR2 as FQGTGA. CDR3 sequence (DNA): TGTGCCAGCAGGCTACCGGGACTCTCTGGTCAGCCCCAGCATTTT. Translating gives CASRLPGLSGQPQHF.

This clone was counted only a few times. The V and J genes are TRBV6-4 and TRBJ1-2, with D maybe TRBD1 (5 bases). V was trimmed by 2 bases and J by 4 bases, leaving 8 bases between them. CDR1 MRHNA and CDR2 SNTAGT come from the germline V gene. The CDR3 sequence is 13 residues long. CDR3 bases: TGTGCCAGCAGTGACAGGGGTGGCTATGGCTACACCTTC. This gives the protein CASSDRGGYGYTF.

The chain carries TRBV7-9 and TRBJ2-3; no firm D call. This CDR3 spans 14 amino acids. From germline, CDR1 is SEHNR and CDR2 FQNEAQ (reference sequence). V was trimmed by 5 bases and J by 6 bases, leaving 15 bases between them. CDR3 DNA: TGTGCCAGCAGCGCGAGCGAGAAGCCGGATACGCAGTATTTT. This gives the protein CASSASEKPDTQYF.

V gene TRBV3-1 (or the pseudogene TRBV3-2) combines with J gene TRBJ2-7, with D possibly being TRBD2 (6 bases). This CDR3 contains 12 residues. V lost 4 bases and J lost 6, with 10 bases in between. Germline lookup yields CDR1 LGHDT and CDR2 YNNKEL (reference sequence). In DNA form, the CDR3 reads TGTGCCAGCAGCCTCAGGAGGGGCGAGCAGTACTTC. Its translation is CASSLRRGEQYF.

Note on this clone: Sequence at one end of the junction differs from germline and may be a read error. The rearrangement joins TRBV7-7 to TRBJ2-2, with D uncertain. Germline V gives CDR1 SSHAT, CDR2 FNYEAQ (reference sequence). CDR3 length: 18 residues. The CDR3 DNA is TGTGCTAGCAGGTCCACATCCATAGGTTCCGGAGTCACCGGGGAGCTGTTTTTT. Translation gives CASRSTSIGSGVTGELFF. Variable domain in full (rest from reference TRBV7-7 and TRBJ2-2): GAGVSQSPRYKVTKRGQDVTLRCDPISSHATLYWYQQALGQGPEFLTYFNYEAQPDKSGLPSDRFSAERPEGSISTLTIQRTEQRDSAMYRCASRSTSIGSGVTGELFFGEGSRLTVL.

The rearrangement joins TRBV9 to TRBJ2-3; 9 nucleotides align to TRBD1. CDR1 is SGDLS and CDR2 is YYNGEE in the germline V gene. V shed 3 bases and J 2 bases; nucleotides not matched to a gene: 7. This CDR3 is 16 amino acids long. CDR3 residues: CASSGVGQGITDTQYF. DNA for the CDR3: TGTGCCAGCAGCGGAGTAGGACAGGGGATCACAGATACGCAGTATTTT. The whole variable domain, filled in from reference TRBV9 and TRBJ2-3, reads DSGVTQTPKHLITATGQRVTLRCSPRSGDLSVYWYQQSLDQGLQFLIQYYNGEERAKGNILERFSAQQFPDLHSELNLSSLELGDSALYFCASSGVGQGITDTQYFGPGTRLTVL.

This clone has more than one count but fewer than ten. This CDR3 is also generated by other DNA sequences in the sample. The rearrangement uses TRBV9 and TRBJ2-3; 10 bases line up with TRBD2. V lost 2 bases to trimming and J lost 4 bases; unmatched junction nucleotides: 4. CDR3 length: 15 amino acids. CDR1 and CDR2 (germline): SGDLS, YYNGEE. CDR3 sequence (DNA): TGTGCCAGCAGCGTTCTAGCGGGAGTTCCAGATACGCAGTATTTT. This sequence encodes CASSVLAGVPDTQYF.